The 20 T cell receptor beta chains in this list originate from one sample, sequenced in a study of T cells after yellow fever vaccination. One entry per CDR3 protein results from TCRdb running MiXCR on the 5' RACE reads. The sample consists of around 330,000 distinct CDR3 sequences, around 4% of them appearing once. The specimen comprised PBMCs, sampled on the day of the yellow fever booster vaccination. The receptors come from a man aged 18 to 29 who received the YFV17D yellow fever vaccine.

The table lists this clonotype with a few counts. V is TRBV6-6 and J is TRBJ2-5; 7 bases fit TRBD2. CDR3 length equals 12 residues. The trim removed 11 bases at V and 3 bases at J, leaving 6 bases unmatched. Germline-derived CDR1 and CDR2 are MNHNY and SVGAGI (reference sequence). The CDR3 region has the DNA TGTGCCTCCACCAGCGGGGAAGAGACCCAGTACTTC. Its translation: CASTSGEETQYF.

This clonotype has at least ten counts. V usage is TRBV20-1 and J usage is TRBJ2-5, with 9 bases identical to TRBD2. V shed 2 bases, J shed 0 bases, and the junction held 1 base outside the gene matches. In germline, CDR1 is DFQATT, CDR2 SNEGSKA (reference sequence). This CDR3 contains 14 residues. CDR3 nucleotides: TGCAGTGCTAGACAGCGGGGGGACCAAGAGACCCAGTACTTC. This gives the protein CSARQRGDQETQYF.

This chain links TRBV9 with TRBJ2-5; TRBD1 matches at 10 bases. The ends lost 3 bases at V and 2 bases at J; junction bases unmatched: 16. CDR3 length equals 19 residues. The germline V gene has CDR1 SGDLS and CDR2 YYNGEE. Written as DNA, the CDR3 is TGTGCCAGCAGCGCGCTTCGGGACAGGGGCGGCATTTATCAAGAGACCCAGTACTTC. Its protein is CASSALRDRGGIYQETQYF.

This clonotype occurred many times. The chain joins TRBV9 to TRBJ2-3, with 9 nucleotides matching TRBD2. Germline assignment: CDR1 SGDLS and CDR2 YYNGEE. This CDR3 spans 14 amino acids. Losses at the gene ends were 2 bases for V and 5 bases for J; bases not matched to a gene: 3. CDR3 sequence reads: CASSVAGGEDTQYF. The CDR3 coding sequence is TGTGCCAGCAGCGTCGCGGGGGGGGAAGATACGCAGTATTTT.

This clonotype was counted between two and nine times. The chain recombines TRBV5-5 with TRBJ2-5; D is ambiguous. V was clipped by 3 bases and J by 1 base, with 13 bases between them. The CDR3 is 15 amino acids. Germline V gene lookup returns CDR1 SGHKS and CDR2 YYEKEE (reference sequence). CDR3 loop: CASSSVLTRQETQYF. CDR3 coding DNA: TGTGCCAGCAGCTCTGTTTTAACTCGCCAAGAGACCCAGTACTTC.

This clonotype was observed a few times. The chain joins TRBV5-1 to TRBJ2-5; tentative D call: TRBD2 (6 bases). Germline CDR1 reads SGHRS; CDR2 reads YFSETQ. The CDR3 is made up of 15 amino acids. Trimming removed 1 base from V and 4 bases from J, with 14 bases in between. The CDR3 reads CASSLTGESSETQYF. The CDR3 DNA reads TGCGCCAGCAGCTTGACGGGGGAAAGCTCAGAGACCCAGTACTTC.

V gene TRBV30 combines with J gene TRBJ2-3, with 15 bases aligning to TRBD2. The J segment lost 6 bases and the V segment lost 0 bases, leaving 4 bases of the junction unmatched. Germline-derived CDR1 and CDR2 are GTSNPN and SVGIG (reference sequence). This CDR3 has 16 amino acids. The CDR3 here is CAWSVGLAGGRDTQYF. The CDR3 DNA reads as TGTGCCTGGAGTGTAGGACTAGCGGGGGGGAGGGATACGCAGTATTTT.

CDR3 nucleotides: TGTGCCAGTATGCCAGGGCTGCCTCAGCCCCAGCATTTT. It codes for CASMPGLPQPQHF. This chain uses TRBV19 with TRBJ1-5; TRBD1 is a possible D gene (5 bases). Germline V CDR1 and CDR2: LNHDA, SQIVND (reference sequence). V was trimmed by 7 bases and J by 6 bases, leaving 13 bases between them. The CDR3 covers 13 residues.

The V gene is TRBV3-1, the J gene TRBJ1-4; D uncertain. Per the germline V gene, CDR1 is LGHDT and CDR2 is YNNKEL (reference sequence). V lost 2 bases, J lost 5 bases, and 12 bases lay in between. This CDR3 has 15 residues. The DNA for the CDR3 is TGTGCCAGCAGCCAACTTGGACTCCCCAATGAAAAACTGTTTTTT. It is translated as CASSQLGLPNEKLFF.

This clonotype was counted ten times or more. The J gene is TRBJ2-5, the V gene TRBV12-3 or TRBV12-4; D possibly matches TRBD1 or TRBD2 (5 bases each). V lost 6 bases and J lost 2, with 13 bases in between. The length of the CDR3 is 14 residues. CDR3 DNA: TGTGCCAGCAGATTCGGGACCGAGCAAGAGACCCAGTACTTC. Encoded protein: CASRFGTEQETQYF.

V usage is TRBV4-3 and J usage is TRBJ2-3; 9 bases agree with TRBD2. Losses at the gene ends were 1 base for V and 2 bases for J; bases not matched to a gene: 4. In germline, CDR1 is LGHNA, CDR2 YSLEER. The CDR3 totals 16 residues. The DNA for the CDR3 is TGCGCCAGCAGCCAAGTTAGCGGGGGAGTCACAGATACGCAGTATTTT. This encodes CASSQVSGGVTDTQYF.

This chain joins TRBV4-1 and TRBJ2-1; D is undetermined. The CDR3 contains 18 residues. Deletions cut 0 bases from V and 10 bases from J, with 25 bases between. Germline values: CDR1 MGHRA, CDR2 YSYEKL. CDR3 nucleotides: TGCGCCAGCAGCCAAGATCTCGCAGACCTATCCTACAATGAGGAGCAGTTCTTC. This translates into CASSQDLADLSYNEEQFF.

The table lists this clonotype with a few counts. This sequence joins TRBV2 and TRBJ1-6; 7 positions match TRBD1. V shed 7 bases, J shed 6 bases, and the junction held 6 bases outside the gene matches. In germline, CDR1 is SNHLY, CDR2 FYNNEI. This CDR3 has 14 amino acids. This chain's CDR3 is CASTSGQSNSPLHF. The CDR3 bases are TGTGCCAGCACCTCGGGACAGTCTAATTCACCCCTCCACTTT.

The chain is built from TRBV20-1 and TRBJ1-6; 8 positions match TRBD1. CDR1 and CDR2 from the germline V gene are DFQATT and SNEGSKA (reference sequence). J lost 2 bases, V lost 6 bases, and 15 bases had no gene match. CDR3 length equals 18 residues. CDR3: CSAYRADRGGAYNSPLHF. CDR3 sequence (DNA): TGCAGTGCATACCGCGCCGACAGGGGCGGCGCCTATAATTCACCCCTCCACTTT.

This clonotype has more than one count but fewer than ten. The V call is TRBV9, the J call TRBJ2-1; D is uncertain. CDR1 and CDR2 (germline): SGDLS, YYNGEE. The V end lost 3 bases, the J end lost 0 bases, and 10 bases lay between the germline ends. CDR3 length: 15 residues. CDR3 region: CASSAESASYNEQFF. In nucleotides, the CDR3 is TGTGCCAGCAGCGCCGAAAGCGCCTCCTACAATGAGCAGTTCTTC. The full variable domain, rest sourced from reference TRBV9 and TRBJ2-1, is DSGVTQTPKHLITATGQRVTLRCSPRSGDLSVYWYQQSLDQGLQFLIQYYNGEERAKGNILERFSAQQFPDLHSELNLSSLELGDSALYFCASSAESASYNEQFFGPGTRLTVL.

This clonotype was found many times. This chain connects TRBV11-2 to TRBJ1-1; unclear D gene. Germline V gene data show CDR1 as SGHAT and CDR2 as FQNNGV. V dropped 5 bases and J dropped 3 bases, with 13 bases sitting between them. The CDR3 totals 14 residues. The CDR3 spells CASSDRLRDTEAFF. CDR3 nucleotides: TGTGCCAGCAGCGACCGTCTTAGGGACACTGAAGCTTTCTTT.

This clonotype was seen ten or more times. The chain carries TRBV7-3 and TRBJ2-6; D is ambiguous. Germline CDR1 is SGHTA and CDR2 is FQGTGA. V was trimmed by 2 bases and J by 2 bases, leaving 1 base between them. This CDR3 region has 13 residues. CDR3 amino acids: CASSLAGANVLTF. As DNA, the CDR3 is TGTGCCAGCAGCTTAGCTGGGGCCAACGTCCTGACTTTC.

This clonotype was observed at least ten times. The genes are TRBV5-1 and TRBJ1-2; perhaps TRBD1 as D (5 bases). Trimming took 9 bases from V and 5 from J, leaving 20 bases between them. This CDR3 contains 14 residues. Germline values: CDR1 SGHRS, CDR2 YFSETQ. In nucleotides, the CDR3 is TGCGCCACCATGGAGAGCCCGGGGACGTATGGCTACACCTTC. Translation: CATMESPGTYGYTF.

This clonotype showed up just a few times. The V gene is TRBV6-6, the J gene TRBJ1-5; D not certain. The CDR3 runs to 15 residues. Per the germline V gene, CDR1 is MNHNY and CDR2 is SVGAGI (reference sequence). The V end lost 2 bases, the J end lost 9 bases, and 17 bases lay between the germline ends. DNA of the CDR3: TGTGCCAGCAGTTACAGAGTATCAGGCGGCCGGCCCCAGCATTTT. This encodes CASSYRVSGGRPQHF.

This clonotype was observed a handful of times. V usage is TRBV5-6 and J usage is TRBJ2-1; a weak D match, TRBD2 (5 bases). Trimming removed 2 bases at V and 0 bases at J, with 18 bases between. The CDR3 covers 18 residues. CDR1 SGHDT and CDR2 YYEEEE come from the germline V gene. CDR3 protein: CASSLLGGRLSSYNEQFF. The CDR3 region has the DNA TGTGCCAGCAGCTTACTGGGCGGGCGGCTAAGCTCCTACAATGAGCAGTTCTTC. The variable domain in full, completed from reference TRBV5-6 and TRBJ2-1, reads DAGVTQSPTHLIKTRGQQVTLRCSPKSGHDTVSWYQQALGQGPQFIFQYYEEEERQRGNFPDRFSGHQFPNYSSELNVNALLLGDSALYLCASSLLGGRLSSYNEQFFGPGTRLTVL.